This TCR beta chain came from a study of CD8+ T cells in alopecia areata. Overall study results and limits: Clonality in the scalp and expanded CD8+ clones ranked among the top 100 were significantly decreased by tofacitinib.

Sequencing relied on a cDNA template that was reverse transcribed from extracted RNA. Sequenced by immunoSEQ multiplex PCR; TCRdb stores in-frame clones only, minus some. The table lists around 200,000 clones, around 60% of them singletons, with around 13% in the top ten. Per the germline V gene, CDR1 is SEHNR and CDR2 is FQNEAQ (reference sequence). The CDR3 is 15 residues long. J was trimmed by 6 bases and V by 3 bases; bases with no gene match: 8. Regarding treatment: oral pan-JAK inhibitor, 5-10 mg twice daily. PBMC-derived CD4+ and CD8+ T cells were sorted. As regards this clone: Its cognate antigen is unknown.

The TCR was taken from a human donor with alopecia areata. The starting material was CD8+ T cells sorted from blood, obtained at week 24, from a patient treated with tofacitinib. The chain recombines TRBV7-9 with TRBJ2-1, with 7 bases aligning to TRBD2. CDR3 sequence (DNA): TGTGCCAGCAGCTTCCGAGAGAGCGGGATCAATGAGCAGTTCTTC. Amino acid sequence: CASSFRESGINEQFF.